This passage covers 13 T cell receptor beta chains from one sample sequenced in a study of T cell responses to AZD1222 COVID-19 vaccine. The assay was immunoSEQ multiplex PCR, and TCRdb's table has in-frame clones only and misses some. The profile shows about 190,000 clones, approximately 90% of them singletons. The sequencing here drew on peripheral blood, taken on day 0 of AZD1222 vaccination. The receptors come from an adult in good health.

V gene TRBV5-1 combines with J gene TRBJ1-4, with 9 bases that match TRBD1. Trimming took 6 bases from V and 7 from J; bases not matched to a gene: 7. The length of the CDR3 is 14 residues. Germline V lookup: CDR1 SGHRS, CDR2 YFSETQ. The DNA of the CDR3 is TGCGCCAGCACGAACGGGACAGGGAGTGAAAAACTGTTTTTT. Translated, it gives CASTNGTGSEKLFF.

The gene calls are TRBV2 and TRBJ1-5, with D unclear. CDR3 length equals 15 residues. Trimming took off 8 bases at V and 0 bases at J, with 14 bases between the two ends. Germline V gene sequence: CDR1 SNHLY, CDR2 FYNNEI. The CDR3 DNA sequence: TGTGCCAGCCAAATTTCGGATAATAGCAATCAGCCCCAGCATTTT. This codes for CASQISDNSNQPQHF.

The chain links TRBV28 to TRBJ1-5; D possibly corresponds to TRBD1 (6 bases). V lost 1 base and J 0 bases, leaving 16 bases between the germline ends. The CDR3 length is 18 residues. Germline CDR1 is MDHEN and CDR2 is SYDVKM. Written as DNA, the CDR3 is TGTGCCAGCAGTTTATTTGGACAGAGCCCAGTTAGCAATCAGCCCCAGCATTTT. The encoded protein is CASSLFGQSPVSNQPQHF.

J is TRBJ1-4 and V is TRBV4-1; 8 positions agree with TRBD1. V lost 0 bases and J lost 3; bases outside the gene matches: 6. The germline gives CDR1 MGHRA, CDR2 YSYEKL. The CDR3 is 17 amino acids. CDR3 sequence (DNA): TGCGCCAGCAGCCAAGACAGGGGGCTGGCGGCTAATGAAAAACTGTTTTTT. Translating it yields CASSQDRGLAANEKLFF.

This sequence joins TRBV4-3 and TRBJ1-1; maybe TRBD1 (5 bases). The V and J ends lost 3 bases and 4 bases respectively, with 18 bases between them. Looked up from germline, CDR1 is LGHNA and CDR2 is YSLEER. This CDR3 is built from 16 residues. CDR3 nucleotide sequence: TGCGCCAGCAGCCAGGGACGGCGGTCAAGGGGCACTGAAGCTTTCTTT. It codes for CASSQGRRSRGTEAFF.

A word on this clone: Other nucleotide sequences in the sample specify the same CDR3. The rearrangement uses TRBV7-9 and TRBJ2-7, with D uncertain. V gave up 0 bases and J gave up 5 bases, with 8 bases separating them. This CDR3 has 13 residues. Germline V gene lookup returns CDR1 SEHNR and CDR2 FQNEAQ (reference sequence). The CDR3 coding sequence is TGTGCCAGCAGCTTAGCGCTAGGTAACGAGCAGTACTTC. It codes for CASSLALGNEQYF.

The rearrangement uses TRBV15 and TRBJ1-5, with D maybe TRBD1 (6 bases). CDR3 length equals 18 residues. Trimming removed 0 bases from V and 1 base from J, with 16 bases in between. Germline CDR1 and CDR2: LNHNV and YYDKDF (reference sequence). CDR3 sequence: CATSRDITGFGSNQPQHF. In nucleotides, the CDR3 is TGTGCCACCAGCAGAGACATCACAGGGTTTGGGAGCAATCAGCCCCAGCATTTT.

The V and J genes are TRBV6-4 and TRBJ1-3; 7 positions agree with TRBD1. J lost 4 bases, V lost 6 bases, and 6 bases had no gene match. Per the germline V gene, CDR1 is MRHNA and CDR2 is SNTAGT. The CDR3 covers 14 residues. CDR3 bases: TGTGCCAGCAGAGACGACAGGGCGGGAAACACCATATATTTT. It codes for CASRDDRAGNTIYF.

In its sample, this clone was seen once. The chain uses TRBV3-1 (or the pseudogene TRBV3-2) and TRBJ1-6; no firm D call. This CDR3 comprises 15 residues. Trimming shortened V by 3 bases and J by 4 bases, and 10 bases separated the two germline ends. The V gene's germline CDR1 is LGHDT and CDR2 YNNKEL (reference sequence). The CDR3 spells CASSQNSPYNSPLHF. DNA for the CDR3: TGTGCCAGCAGCCAGAACAGCCCTTATAATTCACCCCTCCACTTT.

J is TRBJ1-3 and V is TRBV9; 9 bases fit TRBD1. The CDR3 has 15 residues. The V and J ends lost 3 bases and 6 bases, in that order; junction bases with no gene match: 7. CDR1 SGDLS and CDR2 YYNGEE come from the germline V gene. CDR3 protein: CASSGGQGGENTIYF. CDR3 in DNA: TGTGCCAGCAGCGGGGGACAGGGTGGTGAAAACACCATATATTTT.

The chain uses TRBV19 and TRBJ2-7; TRBD1 matches at 11 bases. V trimming: 5 bases; J trimming: 2 bases; junction bases outside the gene matches: 5. The CDR3 is 15 residues long. Germline lookup yields CDR1 LNHDA and CDR2 SQIVND (reference sequence). CDR3 residues: CASSAGQGATYEQYF. CDR3 nucleotides: TGTGCCAGTAGTGCCGGACAGGGGGCTACCTACGAGCAGTACTTC.

This clone was detected once. The chain combines TRBV24-1 with TRBJ1-4; maybe TRBD1 (5 bases). The CDR3 runs 17 residues. V was clipped by 3 bases and J by 5 bases, with 18 bases between them. Germline V gene sequence: CDR1 KGHDR, CDR2 SFDVKD. The CDR3 DNA is TGTGCCACCAGTGATGGTACGCGGGCAGGGTCAAATGAAAAACTGTTTTTT. Translated, it gives CATSDGTRAGSNEKLFF.

This clone was found once. V and J are TRBV18 and TRBJ2-7, with TRBD2 identical over 11 bases. Losses at the gene ends were 2 bases for V and 3 bases for J; bases not matched to a gene: 3. The CDR3 sequence is 15 residues long. CDR1 is KGHSH, CDR2 LQKENI, per germline. The CDR3: CASSPGLAGGYEQYF. The CDR3 DNA reads TGTGCCAGCTCACCAGGTCTAGCGGGGGGCTACGAGCAGTACTTC. Full variable domain (outside the CDR3, taken from reference TRBV18 and TRBJ2-7): NAGVMQNPRHLVRRRGQEARLRCSPMKGHSHVYWYRQLPEEGLKFMVYLQKENIIDESGMPKERFSAEFPKEGPSILRIQQVVRGDSAAYFCASSPGLAGGYEQYFGPGTRLTVT.